Below are 7 T cell receptor beta chains sequenced from a single sample in a study of blood T cells in healthy people across ages. Through a sample-barcoded 5' primer and a J-beta primer mix, a second PCR was run for roughly 6 to 11 cycles. TCRdb re-derived calls from the 5' RACE reads in MiXCR, one entry per CDR3 protein. The table includes more than 900,000 distinct CDR3 sequences, 25% to 35% detected once. Separately, the same data were catalogued under a study of T cells of mothers and their children.

Sequencing was carried out using blood. Receptors originate from a woman in her 40s in good health.

Concerning this clonotype itself: This sequence may be a read error, since a much larger clone differs from it by one base. The V call is TRBV29-1, the J call TRBJ2-1, with D perhaps being TRBD1 or TRBD2 (5 bases each). The DNA end lines up better with TRBJ2-7; the J call may be wrong. The germline gives CDR1 SQVTM, CDR2 ANQGSEA. CDR3 length: 16 residues. Here the CDR3 reads CSVEEGEQVSYNEQYF. In DNA, the CDR3 is TGCAGCGTTGAAGAAGGGGAGCAGGTTTCCTACAATGAGCAGTACTTC.

The chain couples TRBV14 to TRBJ1-4, with TRBD1 matching 9 bases. This CDR3 is 16 amino acids long. Germline lookup yields CDR1 SGHDN and CDR2 FVKESK. Unmatched junction bases numbered 10, after V lost 4 bases and J lost 7 bases. CDR3 residues: CASSPLGRDRAEKLFF. The DNA of the CDR3 is TGTGCCAGCAGCCCCCTGGGACGGGACAGGGCTGAAAAACTGTTTTTT.

In regard to this clonotype: This may arise from a read error, as a much more abundant clone is one base away. V and J are TRBV27 and TRBJ2-7; 7 bases are shared with TRBD2. CDR3 length: 15 amino acids. Germline V gene sequence: CDR1 MNHEY, CDR2 SMNVEV (reference sequence). The J segment lost 0 bases and the V segment lost 3 bases, leaving 5 bases of the junction unmatched. The CDR3 protein is CASSFLSGGSYEQYF. The CDR3 nucleotides are TGTGCCAGCAGTTTTCTCTCGGGGGGCTCCTACGAGCAGTACTTC.

In the case of this clonotype: This sequence may be a read error, since a much larger clone differs from it by one base. This sequence joins TRBV5-1 and TRBJ2-7; 8 nucleotides match TRBD2. CDR3 length: 14 residues. V was pared by 7 bases and J by 3 bases, with 9 bases of the junction left unmatched. Looked up from germline, CDR1 is SGHRS and CDR2 is YFSETQ. CDR3 amino acids: CASGRGGSLYEQYF. Written as DNA, the CDR3 is TGCGCCAGCGGCCGGGGGGGTAGTCTCTACGAGCAGTACTTC.

The sample holds one count of this clonotype. The chain links TRBV19 to TRBJ2-3; 10 bases are shared with TRBD2. Germline CDR1 reads LNHDA; CDR2 reads SQIVND (reference sequence). CDR3 size: 15 residues. V lost 7 bases, J lost 3 bases, and 7 bases stayed unmatched. As DNA, the CDR3 is TGTGCCAGTACCCTCCTAGCGGGGGCTACAGATACGCAGTATTTT. Protein sequence: CASTLLAGATDTQYF.

Concerning this clonotype: The CDR3 does not close with the conserved phenylalanine or tryptophan, likely indicating a read error. The chain links TRBV12-3 or TRBV12-4 to TRBJ2-7; 7 positions agree with TRBD1. The junction had 7 bases not matched to a gene; V was cut back by 4 bases and J by 4 bases. This CDR3 has 14 residues. The CDR3 coding sequence is TGTGCCAGCAGTTCGACAGGGACAGCTTACGAGCAGTACTCC. This gives the protein CASSSTGTAYEQYS.

The chain combines TRBV6-1 with TRBJ1-6, with TRBD1 identical over 9 bases. The CDR3 totals 16 residues. Germline CDR1 and CDR2: MNHNS and SASEGT. Trimming removed 6 bases from V and 11 bases from J; junction bases left unmatched: 14. CDR3 protein: CASSAKGQGGNPPLHF. DNA for the CDR3: TGTGCCAGCAGCGCTAAGGGACAGGGAGGCAATCCACCCCTCCACTTT.